Below are 8 T cell receptor beta chains sequenced from a single sample in a study of T cells in Graves' hyperthyroidism and ophthalmopathy. From RNA transcripts, TCR beta CDR3 regions were amplified. In the first-round RT-PCR of the TCR CDR3, the HTBI primer set was used. TCRdb re-called the multiplex PCR reads with MiXCR, one entry per CDR3 protein. The table shows about 540,000 distinct CDR3 sequences, with approximately 44% occurring only once. Source material: peripheral blood or thyroid tissue (not recorded which). The receptors shown here come from a woman aged 18-35 years with Graves' hyperthyroidism.

This chain links TRBV29-1 with TRBJ2-7; 7 bases map to TRBD1. V shed 8 bases, J shed 1 base, and the junction held 14 bases outside the gene matches. The CDR3 runs to 15 residues. CDR1 is SQVTM, CDR2 ANQGSEA, per germline. CDR3 sequence: CSSHTGTAFSYEQYF. In DNA, the CDR3 is TGCAGCAGCCACACCGGGACAGCCTTTTCCTACGAGCAGTACTTC.

In this sample, this clonotype turned up many times. The rearrangement links TRBV29-1 to TRBJ1-1, with D unclear. Germline values: CDR1 SQVTM, CDR2 ANQGSEA. The ends were cut back, 5 bases at V and 0 bases at J, with 10 bases in the middle. The CDR3 sequence is 13 residues long. The CDR3 reads CSVWAGMNTEAFF. CDR3 bases: TGCAGCGTTTGGGCAGGTATGAACACTGAAGCTTTCTTT.

There are a few counts of this clonotype. This could be a read error, since a much larger clone is one nucleotide away. J is TRBJ2-2 and V is TRBV2, with a tentative D call TRBD2 (6 bases). Germline CDR1 SNHLY, CDR2 FYNNEI. The CDR3 covers 16 residues. V lost 6 bases and J 3 bases, leaving 17 bases between the germline ends. Here the CDR3 DNA reads TGTGCCAGCAGCCACAGACTAACGGGGGACACCGGGGAGCTGTTTTTT. This encodes CASSHRLTGDTGELFF.

The chain uses TRBV6-1 and TRBJ2-5; tentatively, D is TRBD2 (6 bases). V lost 1 base, J lost 6 bases, and 12 bases lay in between. The CDR3 extends over 14 amino acids. Germline values: CDR1 MNHNS, CDR2 SASEGT. The CDR3 coding sequence is TGTGCCAGCAGTGAAGGGGCGGGGTTGAAGACCCAGTACTTC. Translation: CASSEGAGLKTQYF.

This rearrangement joins TRBV19 to TRBJ2-3, with D unresolved. Germline V lookup: CDR1 LNHDA, CDR2 SQIVND (reference sequence). The V end was cut by 3 bases, the J end by 2 bases, with 6 bases between. The CDR3 is made up of 13 amino acids. CDR3 residues: CASSMWVTDTQYF. CDR3 DNA sequence: TGTGCCAGTAGTATGTGGGTCACAGATACGCAGTATTTT. Variable domain in full (rest from reference TRBV19 and TRBJ2-3): DGGITQSPKYLFRKEGQNVTLSCEQNLNHDAMYWYRQDPGQGLRLIYYSQIVNDFQKGDIAEGYSVSREKKESFPLTVTSAQKNPTAFYLCASSMWVTDTQYFGPGTRLTVL.

The sample holds many counts of this clonotype. The rearrangement joins TRBV20-1 to TRBJ1-1; perhaps TRBD1 as D (5 bases). Germline V CDR1 and CDR2: DFQATT, SNEGSKA (reference sequence). V was clipped by 6 bases and J by 6 bases, with 20 bases between them. This CDR3 spans 14 amino acids. Here the CDR3 reads CSAKEDTDAPEAFF. The CDR3 region has the DNA TGCAGTGCCAAAGAGGACACCGATGCCCCTGAAGCTTTCTTT.

This clonotype was counted once. The chain recombines TRBV29-1 with TRBJ2-5, with D possibly matching TRBD2 (6 bases). The J call may be faulty, since TRBJ2-1 better matches the DNA end. The CDR3 runs 14 residues. Germline V gene data show CDR1 as SQVTM and CDR2 as ANQGSEA. The CDR3 region is CSVEKGGLYNEQFF. The CDR3 nucleotides are TGCAGCGTTGAGAAAGGAGGGCTTTACAATGAGCAGTTCTTC.

The chain is built from TRBV7-2 and TRBJ2-3; no definite D call. This CDR3 contains 12 residues. The germline V gene encodes CDR1 SGHTA and CDR2 FQGNSA. Trimming cost V 2 bases and J 6 bases, with 6 bases left between them. CDR3 nucleotide sequence: TGTGCCAGCAGCTTAAACGGTGATACGCAGTATTTT. Translation gives CASSLNGDTQYF. The whole variable domain, remainder taken from reference TRBV7-2 and TRBJ2-3, is GAGVSQSPSNKVTEKGKDVELRCDPISGHTALYWYRQSLGQGLEFLIYFQGNSAPDKSGLPSDRFSAERTGGSVSTLTIQRTQQEDSAVYLCASSLNGDTQYFGPGTRLTVL.